This T cell receptor beta chain was profiled in a study of sequential checkpoint blockade in melanoma. Study overall: Patients were randomized 1:1 to nivolumab-then-ipilimumab or ipilimumab-then-nivolumab first-line. DNA from 95 or so pretreatment tumor samples underwent TCRβ immunosequencing. After nivolumab or ipilimumab alone, roughly 20 patients had week-13 rebiopsies. Study-wide points: PD-L1 staining and CD8+ counts, not mutational load, tracked tumor T-cell clonality.

Repertoires were generated with immunoSEQ multiplex PCR, while TCRdb's copy carries only in-frame clones and drops some. The sample records roughly 20,000 clones, approximately 30% being singletons. Treatment indicated: randomized to nivolumab then ipilimumab (arm A) or the reverse (arm B). This clone was recorded at least ten times. Its antigen remains unidentified. The receptor was isolated from a human donor with melanoma. Sequencing used tumor tissue (inferred from file names), obtained from a patient given nivolumab and ipilimumab in sequence.

The CDR3 DNA follows: TGTGCCAGCAGCTCGGCGGACAGGAACACCGGGGAGCTGTTTTTT. It specifies CASSSADRNTGELFF. The chain is built from TRBV11-3 and TRBJ2-2; weak D call: TRBD1 (6 bases). The CDR3 runs to 15 residues. Germline CDR1 reads SGHNT; CDR2 reads YENEEA. V shed 4 bases and J shed 1 base, with 10 bases lying between them.